The present T cell receptor beta chain was sequenced within a study of blood T cell repertoires in COVID-19. Study summary: Samples of COVID-19 (acute and convalescent) were obtained from the United States, Italy and Spain. Sample material is recorded as cDNA or gDNA derived from T cells, B-cell-depleted T cells, or PBMCs.

In the original processing: By means of reference gene primer amplification, nucleated cell counts were estimated. The data were produced by immunoSEQ multiplex PCR, yet TCRdb's version contains in-frame clones alone and is incomplete. That table is the source of V, J and clone size, and D and trimming were worked out from the DNA. The data hold 200,000 to 250,000 clones, with less than 85% observed a single time. Sequencing used peripheral blood. This TCR came from a woman between 65 and 79 years old with acute or convalescent COVID-19.

In nucleotides, the CDR3 is TGTGCCAGCTCACCAGGGACAGTTACCTACGAGCAGTACGTC. Its protein is CASSPGTVTYEQYV. This chain links TRBV18 with TRBJ2-7; 7 nucleotides match TRBD1. The V gene's germline CDR1 is KGHSH and CDR2 LQKENI. Germline trimming cut 2 bases from V and 2 bases from J; bases unmatched to any gene: 3. This CDR3 is built from 14 residues.